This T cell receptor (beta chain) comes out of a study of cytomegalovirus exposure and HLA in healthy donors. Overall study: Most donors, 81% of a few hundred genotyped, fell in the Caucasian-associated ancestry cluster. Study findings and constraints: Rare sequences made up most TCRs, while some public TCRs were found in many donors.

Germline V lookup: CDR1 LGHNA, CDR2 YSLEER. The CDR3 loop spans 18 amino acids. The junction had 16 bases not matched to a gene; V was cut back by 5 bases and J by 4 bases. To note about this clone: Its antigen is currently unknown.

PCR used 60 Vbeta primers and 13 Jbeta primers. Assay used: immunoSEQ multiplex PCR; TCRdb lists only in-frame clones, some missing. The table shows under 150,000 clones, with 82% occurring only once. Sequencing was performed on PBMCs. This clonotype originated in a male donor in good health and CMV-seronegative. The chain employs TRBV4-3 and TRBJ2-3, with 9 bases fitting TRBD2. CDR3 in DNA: TGCGCCAGCAGCAGAAATACTCGGACTAGCGCCAAAGCAGATACGCAGTATTTT. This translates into CASSRNTRTSAKADTQYF.